A selection of T cell receptor beta chains follows, all from one sample in a study of T cells after yellow fever vaccination. TCRdb reprocessed the 5' RACE reads with MiXCR, giving one entry per CDR3 protein. The table includes roughly 99,000 distinct CDR3 sequences, roughly 5.2% detected once. Sequencing was performed on CD8+ T cells sorted from PBMCs, taken 10 days after the yellow fever booster vaccination. Receptors originate from a man aged 18 to 35 who received the YFV17D yellow fever vaccine. Both conserved end residues are part of each CDR3. A D gene is named only where the DNA matches it firmly. The size of a clone is reported for some rows only, either as once, few or many, or as a class for expanded clones.

clone size	V gene	J gene	D gene	CDR3 protein	CDR3 DNA
.	TRBV2	TRBJ2-7	TRBD1	CASSDRDRDYEQYF	TGTGCCAGCAGCGACCGGGACAGGGACTACGAGCAGTACTTC
few	TRBV28	TRBJ2-3	TRBD1	CASSLPGQGFSRTDTQYF	TGTGCCAGCAGTCTACCGGGACAGGGCTTTTCCCGCACAGATACGCAGTATTTT
few	TRBV5-4	TRBJ2-7	.	CATHGTAFPYEQYF	TGTGCCACCCACGGGACCGCTTTTCCCTACGAGCAGTACTTC
few	TRBV5-1	TRBJ2-3	TRBD1	CASSLGDSRTDTQYF	TGCGCCAGCAGCTTGGGGGACAGCCGCACAGATACGCAGTATTTT
many	TRBV5-1	TRBJ2-7	.	CASSLVDRATYEQYF	TGCGCCAGCAGCTTGGTGGACAGAGCAACCTACGAGCAGTACTTC
few	TRBV12-3/TRBV12-4	TRBJ2-7	.	CASSPFHGASYEQYF	TGTGCCAGCAGCCCCTTCCATGGCGCCTCCTACGAGCAGTACTTC
many	TRBV7-2	TRBJ2-7	.	CASSWAGAYEQYF	TGTGCCAGCAGTTGGGCAGGGGCCTACGAGCAGTACTTC
few	TRBV7-2	TRBJ2-1	TRBD2	CASSPGLAGISSYNEQFF	TGTGCCAGCAGCCCAGGACTAGCGGGGATAAGCTCCTACAATGAGCAGTTCTTC
few	TRBV5-4	TRBJ1-3	.	CASPGTASGNTIYF	TGTGCCAGCCCCGGGACCGCCTCTGGAAACACCATATATTTT
few	TRBV4-1	TRBJ1-6	.	CASSQVKVPSPLHF	TGCGCCAGCAGCCAAGTAAAGGTTCCGTCACCCCTCCACTTT
many	TRBV23-1	TRBJ1-2	.	CASSQSPGQSDYTF	TGCGCCAGCAGTCAATCGCCCGGACAAAGTGACTACACCTTC
many	TRBV5-1	TRBJ2-1	TRBD2	CASSTGLAEYDEQFF	TGCGCCAGCAGCACCGGACTAGCGGAGTACGATGAGCAGTTCTTC
few	TRBV2	TRBJ2-3	.	CASTQLGRDTQYF	TGTGCCAGCACCCAACTAGGACGGGATACGCAGTATTTT
.	TRBV7-9	TRBJ2-2	.	CASSARRNTGELFF	TGTGCCAGCAGCGCACGGAGGAACACCGGGGAGCTGTTTTTT
.	TRBV5-4	TRBJ2-5	.	CASSLWDSQETQYF	TGTGCCAGCAGCTTGTGGGACTCTCAAGAGACCCAGTACTTC
.	TRBV4-3	TRBJ1-1	TRBD1	CASSQEGQGHTEAFF	TGCGCCAGCAGCCAAGAGGGACAGGGTCATACTGAAGCTTTCTTT
many	TRBV20-1	TRBJ1-3	.	CSARERSGNTIYF	TGCAGTGCTAGGGAAAGATCCGGAAACACCATATATTTT
.	TRBV5-1	TRBJ1-4	TRBD1	CASSLGTGLQSGEKLFF	TGCGCCAGCAGCTTGGGGACAGGGCTTCAAAGTGGGGAAAAACTGTTTTTT
.	TRBV7-6	TRBJ2-5	.	CASMGPKTQYF	TGTGCCAGCATGGGGCCTAAGACCCAGTACTTC
few	TRBV7-3	TRBJ2-3	TRBD2	CASSLNSGGPGSTQYF	TGTGCCAGCAGCTTAAACAGCGGGGGGCCGGGGAGTACGCAGTATTTT
.	TRBV12-3/TRBV12-4	TRBJ2-7	TRBD2	CASTDSGRGYLYEQYF	TGTGCCAGCACCGATTCCGGGCGGGGGTACCTCTACGAGCAGTACTTC
.	TRBV7-9	TRBJ2-7	.	CASSYPWGGRSYEQYF	TGTGCCAGCAGCTATCCCTGGGGAGGCAGGTCCTACGAGCAGTACTTC
few	TRBV20-1	TRBJ2-1	TRBD1	CSARGEVGTGGFHEQFF	TGCAGTGCTAGAGGGGAGGTTGGGACAGGGGGCTTCCATGAGCAGTTCTTC
few	TRBV7-9	TRBJ1-1	.	CASLEIPGTEAFF	TGTGCCAGCCTAGAGATCCCAGGCACTGAAGCTTTCTTT
few	TRBV29-1	TRBJ2-7	.	CSVRDNSYEQYF	TGCAGCGTTCGGGACAACTCCTACGAGCAGTACTTC
.	TRBV7-9	TRBJ2-7	.	CASSGPKGFHEQYF	TGTGCCAGCAGCGGACCGAAGGGTTTCCACGAGCAGTACTTC
.	TRBV27	TRBJ1-4	.	CASSLGDPHEKLFF	TGTGCCAGCAGTTTAGGAGACCCCCATGAAAAACTGTTTTTT
few	TRBV11-1	TRBJ2-5	.	CASSHTGQETQYF	TGTGCCAGCAGCCATACAGGGCAAGAGACCCAGTACTTC
many	TRBV19	TRBJ2-1	TRBD2	CASSITPSGANNEQFF	TGTGCCAGTAGTATAACCCCGAGCGGGGCGAACAATGAGCAGTTCTTC
few	TRBV12-3/TRBV12-4	TRBJ1-5	.	CASSLAPQELNQPQHF	TGTGCCAGCAGTTTAGCGCCACAGGAATTAAATCAGCCCCAGCATTTT
few	TRBV12-3/TRBV12-4	TRBJ2-1	.	CASSLWGGDEQFF	TGTGCCAGCAGTTTATGGGGGGGCGATGAGCAGTTCTTC
.	TRBV20-1	TRBJ2-5	.	CSARRELQETQYF	TGCAGTGCGAGGAGGGAATTACAAGAGACCCAGTACTTC
.	TRBV5-1	TRBJ2-1	.	CASSKPPNEQFF	TGCGCCAGCAGCAAACCCCCCAATGAGCAGTTCTTC
many	TRBV4-3	TRBJ2-6	.	CASSQDAGTGANVLTF	TGCGCCAGCAGCCAAGATGCCGGTACCGGGGCCAACGTCCTGACTTTC
few	TRBV12-3/TRBV12-4	TRBJ1-3	.	CASSHTLDTIYF	TGTGCCAGCAGTCATACGCTCGACACCATATATTTT
.	TRBV7-9	TRBJ2-7	.	CASSLTVGHLEEQYF	TGTGCCAGCAGCTTAACGGTGGGACACCTTGAGGAGCAGTACTTC
few	TRBV4-1	TRBJ2-3	.	CASSQFDRPSTDTQYF	TGCGCCAGCAGCCAGTTCGACAGGCCGAGTACAGATACGCAGTATTTT
many	TRBV7-9	TRBJ2-5	.	CASSSNSVNQETQYF	TGTGCCAGCAGCTCGAACAGCGTGAATCAAGAGACCCAGTACTTC
.	TRBV5-6	TRBJ1-1	.	CASSLEGSLRNTEAFF	TGTGCCAGCAGCTTAGAAGGGTCCCTAAGAAACACTGAAGCTTTCTTT
few	TRBV7-2	TRBJ2-2	TRBD2	CASSLVSLAGAWELFF	TGTGCCAGCAGCTTAGTCAGTCTAGCGGGCGCATGGGAGCTGTTTTTT
many	TRBV21-1	TRBJ1-1	.	CASTTTVHPQSENTEAFF	TGTGCCAGCACCACAACCGTCCACCCTCAATCCGAGAACACTGAAGCTTTCTTT
.	TRBV10-3	TRBJ2-1	.	CAISDPGLADEQFF	TGTGCCATCAGTGACCCCGGACTCGCCGATGAGCAGTTCTTC